The source of this TCR beta chain is a study of shared clonotypes between healthy human individuals. This CDR3 is built from 16 residues. Germline V lookup: CDR1 SEHNR, CDR2 FQNEAQ (reference sequence). The V gene end was trimmed by 5 bases and the J gene end by 9 bases; junction bases not matched to a gene: 11. TCRdb keeps only in-frame clones here, not all; method: immunoSEQ multiplex PCR. The profile shows about 1 million clones, around 76% of them singletons. The specimen sequenced was memory CD4+ T cells sorted from blood. Indicated subset: CD45RA-negative fraction. The V gene is TRBV7-9, the J gene TRBJ2-1; 12 nucleotides match TRBD2. The receptor was isolated from a man aged 18 to 29 in good health. In nucleotides, the CDR3 is TGTGCCAGCAGCGACTATGGACTAGCGGGAATCAGTGAGCAGTTCTTC. It specifies CASSDYGLAGISEQFF. Supplemented by reference TRBV7-9 and TRBJ2-1, the full variable domain reads DTGVSQNPRHKITKRGQNVTFRCDPISEHNRLYWYRQTLGQGPEFLTYFQNEAQLEKSRLLSDRFSAERPKGSFSTLEIQRTEQGDSAMYLCASSDYGLAGISEQFFGPGTRLTVL.